One sample yielded the 7 T cell receptor beta chains listed below, sequenced in a study of STAT5B mutations in CD4+ large granular lymphocyte leukemia. Repertoires were generated with immunoSEQ multiplex PCR, while TCRdb's copy carries only in-frame clones and drops some. Of around 50,000 clones in the sample, approximately 84% were seen once. The source material was CD4+ T cells from blood buffy coats. These receptors were collected from a human donor in good health.

The gene calls are TRBV6-1 and TRBJ1-4; D is uncertain. CDR1 and CDR2 (germline): MNHNS, SASEGT. V was pared by 6 bases and J by 4 bases, with 12 bases between. The CDR3 runs 14 residues. The CDR3 loop is CASRPGSDNEKLFF. CDR3 coding DNA: TGTGCCAGCAGACCCGGGTCCGATAATGAAAAACTGTTTTTT.

The genes are TRBV5-1 and TRBJ2-2, with D uncertain. V lost 1 base and J 0 bases, leaving 10 bases between the germline ends. CDR3 length: 16 residues. Germline V gene lookup returns CDR1 SGHRS and CDR2 YFSETQ. The CDR3 region has the DNA TGCGCCAGCAGCTTGTCTATAAGTTCGAACACCGGGGAGCTGTTTTTT. Translation: CASSLSISSNTGELFF.

The V gene is TRBV18, the J gene TRBJ1-1; the D is unclear. Germline CDR1 reads KGHSH; CDR2 reads LQKENI. V lost 5 bases and J lost 3, with 10 bases in between. CDR3 length: 13 residues. This CDR3 reads CASSIADDTEAFF. The CDR3 bases are TGTGCCAGCTCAATAGCAGATGACACTGAAGCTTTCTTT.

The chain employs TRBV27 and TRBJ2-7; D might be TRBD1 (6 bases). CDR3 length: 14 amino acids. Germline V gene data show CDR1 as MNHEY and CDR2 as SMNVEV (reference sequence). Trimming stripped 5 bases from V and 0 bases from J, with 11 bases between. The CDR3 DNA is TGTGCCAGCAGTCGCTGGGACAACTCCTACGAGCAGTACTTC. Protein product: CASSRWDNSYEQYF.

The chain is built from TRBV11-3 and TRBJ1-1; 8 bases match TRBD1. Per the germline V gene, CDR1 is SGHNT and CDR2 is YENEEA. V was pared by 0 bases and J by 2 bases, with 8 bases of the junction left unmatched. This CDR3 has 17 residues. Written as DNA, the CDR3 is TGTGCCAGCAGCTTAGAGGACAGGGCCCGACCTAACACTGAAGCTTTCTTT. Its protein is CASSLEDRARPNTEAFF.

V is TRBV9 and J is TRBJ2-7; D not certain. This CDR3 is built from 14 residues. The V end lost 0 bases, the J end lost 3 bases, and 10 bases lay between the germline ends. Germline V gene lookup returns CDR1 SGDLS and CDR2 YYNGEE. CDR3 in DNA: TGTGCCAGCAGCGTAGGTCATCTGGGCTACGAGCAGTACTTC. Translated: CASSVGHLGYEQYF.

The V gene is TRBV2, the J gene TRBJ2-2, with 12 positions matching TRBD2. This CDR3 comprises 19 residues. V trimming: 2 bases; J trimming: 5 bases; junction bases outside the gene matches: 12. Germline values: CDR1 SNHLY, CDR2 FYNNEI. The chain's CDR3 is CASSERASGRASRTGELFF. The CDR3 DNA reads as TGTGCCAGCAGTGAAAGGGCTAGCGGGAGGGCTTCTAGAACCGGGGAGCTGTTTTTT.